What follows are 23 T cell receptor beta chains derived from one specimen sequenced in a study of blood T cell repertoires in COVID-19. TCRdb's table, derived via immunoSEQ multiplex PCR, lists solely in-frame clones and lacks some. The sample gives 50,000 to 70,000 clones, around nine tenths of which show up once; 7.5% to 9.5% is in the top ten. The sample was peripheral blood. The receptors were gathered from an older woman with active COVID-19.

The chain uses TRBV15 and TRBJ1-2, with a weak D call TRBD1 (6 bases). The V end was cut by 2 bases, the J end by 4 bases, with 14 bases between. CDR1 LNHNV and CDR2 YYDKDF come from the germline V gene (reference sequence). The CDR3 has 15 residues. The CDR3 nucleotides are TGTGCCACCAGCAGAAGCGGGGGGCAGCCCTATGGCTACACCTTC. Translation: CATSRSGGQPYGYTF.

The chain combines TRBV5-1 with TRBJ1-6; possibly TRBD1 for D (6 bases). Trimming removed 1 base at V and 13 bases at J, with 30 bases between. This CDR3 contains 19 residues. CDR1 is SGHRS, CDR2 YFSETQ, per germline. The CDR3 DNA reads TGCGCCAGCAGCTTGAGGGGACACCTCTCGTTCGGTATGTTGTCGCCCCTCCACTTT. Its translation: CASSLRGHLSFGMLSPLHF.

The rearrangement links TRBV27 to TRBJ2-1, with 8 positions matching TRBD2. This CDR3 has 13 residues. After removal of 5 bases from V and 6 bases from J, the junction contained 3 bases not matched to a gene. Germline CDR1 MNHEY, CDR2 SMNVEV (reference sequence). CDR3: CASSPTSGNEQFF. The DNA of the CDR3 is TGTGCCAGCAGTCCTACTAGCGGCAATGAGCAGTTCTTC.

The V call is TRBV18, the J call TRBJ2-5, with D uncertain. The CDR3 is made up of 13 amino acids. V gave up 0 bases and J gave up 3 bases, with 5 bases separating them. CDR1 and CDR2 (germline): KGHSH, LQKENI. This CDR3 is CASSPPSEETQYF. Written as DNA, the CDR3 is TGTGCCAGCTCACCACCCTCCGAAGAGACCCAGTACTTC.

The chain couples TRBV25-1 to TRBJ2-7; a weak D match, TRBD1 (6 bases). V shed 11 bases and J shed 0 bases, with 17 bases lying between them. This CDR3 comprises 14 residues. Germline V gene data show CDR1 as MGHDK and CDR2 as SYGVNS. This CDR3 reads CAFYYREYSYEQYF. The CDR3 bases are TGTGCCTTCTATTACAGGGAGTACTCCTACGAGCAGTACTTC.

The chain uses TRBV28 and TRBJ1-5; D gene uncertain. The length of the CDR3 is 12 residues. The germline gives CDR1 MDHEN, CDR2 SYDVKM. V dropped 4 bases and J dropped 4 bases, with 5 bases sitting between them. The CDR3 DNA sequence: TGTGCCAGCAGTTCCCTAAATCAGCCCCAGCATTTT. It encodes CASSSLNQPQHF. The whole variable domain, remainder taken from reference TRBV28 and TRBJ1-5, is DVKVTQSSRYLVKRTGEKVFLECVQDMDHENMFWYRQDPGLGLRLIYFSYDVKMKEKGDIPEGYSVSREKKERFSLILESASTNQTSMYLCASSSLNQPQHFGDGTRLSIL.

The rearrangement joins TRBV5-8 to TRBJ1-2; TRBD1 might be the D (5 bases). This CDR3 comprises 17 residues. Looked up from germline, CDR1 is SGHTS and CDR2 is YDEGEE. V was trimmed by 0 bases and J by 2 bases, leaving 17 bases between them. CDR3 nucleotides: TGTGCCAGCAGCTTGGTGGTTGGGCAGGACACGAACTATGGCTACACCTTC. Encoded protein: CASSLVVGQDTNYGYTF.

This clone has just one count. The chain uses TRBV6-6 and TRBJ2-7; TRBD2 matches at 7 bases. Germline trimming cut 6 bases from V and 0 bases from J; bases unmatched to any gene: 14. The V gene's germline CDR1 is MNHNY and CDR2 SVGAGI (reference sequence). The CDR3 extends over 17 amino acids. DNA for the CDR3: TGTGCCAGCAGCCGACTCCCAGCTAGCGGTTACTCCTACGAGCAGTACTTC. Protein: CASSRLPASGYSYEQYF.

DNA of the CDR3: TGTGCCAGTAGTTCTCGGTTTGAAAAACTGTTTTTT. This translates into CASSSRFEKLFF. The gene calls are TRBV19 and TRBJ1-4; D ambiguous. V gave up 5 bases and J gave up 7 bases, with 8 bases separating them. The CDR3 loop spans 12 amino acids. From germline, CDR1 is LNHDA and CDR2 SQIVND (reference sequence).

The sample holds one count of this clone. The chain has TRBV5-1 and TRBJ2-3; the match to TRBD2 covers 8 bases. Germline CDR1 SGHRS, CDR2 YFSETQ. With 1 base clipped from V and 5 bases from J, the junction kept 3 bases outside the gene matches. The CDR3 consists of 14 residues. In DNA form, the CDR3 reads TGCGCCAGCAGCTTGTCAGCGGGAGAAGATACGCAGTATTTT. It specifies CASSLSAGEDTQYF.

This clone was counted between two and nine times. The genes are TRBV5-1 and TRBJ2-3; 9 nucleotides line up with TRBD2. This CDR3 spans 18 amino acids. The V and J ends lost 2 bases and 0 bases, in that order; junction bases with no gene match: 10. Germline V gene sequence: CDR1 SGHRS, CDR2 YFSETQ. CDR3 loop: CASSLKRGAAHSTDTQYF. The CDR3 DNA sequence: TGCGCCAGCAGCTTAAAGCGGGGGGCCGCACACAGCACAGATACGCAGTATTTT.

The rearrangement uses TRBV6-2 or TRBV6-3 and TRBJ1-5, with unresolved D. Deletions cut 0 bases from V and 5 bases from J, with 8 bases between. The CDR3 spans 14 residues. From germline, CDR1 is MNHEY and CDR2 SVGEGT. The CDR3 spells CASSYSRADQPQHF. Here the CDR3 DNA reads TGTGCCAGCAGTTACTCGAGGGCAGATCAGCCCCAGCATTTT.

The rearrangement uses TRBV9 and TRBJ2-3, with a weak D call TRBD2 (5 bases). Trimming took 4 bases from V and 4 from J, leaving 7 bases between them. The CDR3 has 12 residues. Germline lookup yields CDR1 SGDLS and CDR2 YYNGEE. The CDR3 bases are TGTGCCAGCAGCCCTAGCCCAGATACGCAGTATTTT. Translation: CASSPSPDTQYF.

The chain combines TRBV27 with TRBJ1-4, with TRBD1 matching 8 bases. CDR3 length: 16 residues. V lost 4 bases and J lost 7; bases outside the gene matches: 11. The V gene's germline CDR1 is MNHEY and CDR2 SMNVEV (reference sequence). The CDR3 sequence: CASSSTSTGDVEKLFF. CDR3 DNA sequence: TGTGCCAGCAGTTCCACCTCGACAGGGGATGTTGAAAAACTGTTTTTT.

V usage is TRBV7-9 and J usage is TRBJ1-1; 7 nucleotides align to TRBD1. This CDR3 contains 15 residues. The V gene's germline CDR1 is SEHNR and CDR2 FQNEAQ (reference sequence). V lost 5 bases to trimming and J lost 4 bases; unmatched junction nucleotides: 10. The CDR3 coding sequence is TGTGCCAGCAGCGTTCGACAGGGAGCTAGCACTGAAGCTTTCTTT. Translated: CASSVRQGASTEAFF. Based on the CDR3 plus reference TRBV7-9 and TRBJ1-1, the full variable domain is DTGVSQNPRHKITKRGQNVTFRCDPISEHNRLYWYRQTLGQGPEFLTYFQNEAQLEKSRLLSDRFSAERPKGSFSTLEIQRTEQGDSAMYLCASSVRQGASTEAFFGQGTRLTVV.

The chain employs TRBV19 and TRBJ1-4, with TRBD1 as a possible D gene (5 bases). This CDR3 is 12 amino acids long. V was shortened by 6 bases and J by 4 bases, with 6 bases between the two germline ends. Looked up from germline, CDR1 is LNHDA and CDR2 is SQIVND (reference sequence). This chain's CDR3 is CASRRGNEKLFF. CDR3 nucleotide sequence: TGTGCCAGTAGAAGGGGTAATGAAAAACTGTTTTTT.

CDR3 residues: CASRETGDSNTEAFF. The CDR3 coding sequence is TGTGCCAGCAGAGAAACAGGAGACTCGAACACTGAAGCTTTCTTT. The genes are TRBV28 and TRBJ1-1; possibly TRBD1 for D (5 bases). V lost 6 bases to trimming and J lost 1 base, with 15 bases between them. The CDR3 is made up of 15 amino acids. CDR1 and CDR2 (germline): MDHEN, SYDVKM.

The V call is TRBV12-3 or TRBV12-4, the J call TRBJ1-2; the match to TRBD1 covers 8 bases. This CDR3 comprises 13 residues. V trimming: 2 bases; J trimming: 5 bases; junction bases outside the gene matches: 1. The CDR3 bases are TGTGCCAGCAGTTTACAGGGGGCGTATGGCTACACCTTC. This encodes CASSLQGAYGYTF.

This clone was seen once. This rearrangement joins TRBV9 to TRBJ1-1; D is perhaps TRBD1 (5 bases). Germline loops: CDR1 SGDLS, CDR2 YYNGEE. The length of the CDR3 is 13 residues. V shed 4 bases and J shed 7 bases, with 14 bases lying between them. CDR3 region: CASSPLRDIEAFF. The CDR3 coding sequence is TGTGCCAGCAGCCCACTCAGGGATATTGAAGCTTTCTTT. Full variable domain (remainder filled in from reference TRBV9 and TRBJ1-1): DSGVTQTPKHLITATGQRVTLRCSPRSGDLSVYWYQQSLDQGLQFLIQYYNGEERAKGNILERFSAQQFPDLHSELNLSSLELGDSALYFCASSPLRDIEAFFGQGTRLTVV.

This rearrangement joins TRBV19 to TRBJ1-1; TRBD1 matches 7 bases. CDR1 and CDR2 (germline): LNHDA, SQIVND (reference sequence). V dropped 6 bases and J dropped 4; count of bases not matched to a gene: 5. The CDR3 spans 13 residues. CDR3 sequence: CASRPQGSTEAFF. The CDR3 region has the DNA TGTGCCAGTAGGCCACAGGGGAGCACTGAAGCTTTCTTT.

This clone was detected only once. This chain links TRBV28 with TRBJ2-7, with a tentative D call TRBD2 (6 bases). V lost 8 bases, J lost 0 bases, and 14 bases lay in between. Germline-derived CDR1 and CDR2 are MDHEN and SYDVKM. This CDR3 has 14 residues. In DNA form, the CDR3 reads TGTGCCAGCTTGAACGGGAGCTTCTCCTACGAGCAGTACTTC. Translating it yields CASLNGSFSYEQYF.

In this sample, this clone turned up once. The chain uses TRBV3-1 (or the pseudogene TRBV3-2) and TRBJ2-2, with unresolved D. Germline CDR1 and CDR2: LGHDT and YNNKEL (reference sequence). This CDR3 is 17 amino acids long. The V and J ends lost 0 bases and 0 bases respectively, with 11 bases between them. CDR3 residues: CASSQEEYSTNTGELFF. As DNA, the CDR3 is TGTGCCAGCAGCCAAGAAGAGTACAGTACGAACACCGGGGAGCTGTTTTTT.

The V gene is TRBV28, the J gene TRBJ1-5, with D perhaps TRBD1 (6 bases). This CDR3 contains 18 residues. Looked up from germline, CDR1 is MDHEN and CDR2 is SYDVKM. V lost 6 bases and J 2 bases, leaving 23 bases between the germline ends. The CDR3 region is CASSLAGATYLGNQPQHF. CDR3 DNA: TGTGCCAGCAGCCTCGCAGGGGCCACATATCTTGGCAATCAGCCCCAGCATTTT.